These 30 T cell receptor beta chains share one sample of origin, sequenced in a study of CD8 T cells in Susac syndrome. Random-hexamer reverse transcription was applied to about 0.5 to 1 ug RNA. TCRdb reprocessed the immunoSEQ multiplex PCR reads via MiXCR and lists one record per CDR3 protein. The data contain 180,000 or so distinct CDR3 sequences, 90% to 95% of them singletons. Sequenced sample: CD4+ T cells from PBMCs. These receptors all stem from a human donor in good health.

The genes are TRBV11-2 and TRBJ1-4, with D perhaps TRBD1 (5 bases). The CDR3 totals 15 residues. Trimming stripped 5 bases from V and 3 bases from J, with 13 bases between. CDR1 and CDR2 (germline): SGHAT, FQNNGV. CDR3 protein: CASSRLGGSNEKLFF. The CDR3 coding sequence is TGTGCCAGCAGCCGCCTGGGGGGGTCTAATGAAAAACTGTTTTTT.

The chain employs TRBV7-9 and TRBJ1-6; 9 nucleotides line up with TRBD1. Germline trimming cut 6 bases from V and 5 bases from J; bases unmatched to any gene: 2. This CDR3 region has 14 residues. From germline, CDR1 is SEHNR and CDR2 FQNEAQ (reference sequence). The CDR3 DNA follows: TGTGCCAGCAGGCGGACAGGGGATAATTCACCCCTCCACTTT. Translated: CASRRTGDNSPLHF.

CDR3 bases: TGCAGTGCGATCGTGGGGGGCTCTGGGGCCAACGTCCTGACTTTC. Translation: CSAIVGGSGANVLTF. The gene calls are TRBV20-1 and TRBJ2-6; TRBD2 is a possible D gene (6 bases). The germline gives CDR1 DFQATT, CDR2 SNEGSKA (reference sequence). The V gene lost 6 bases and the J gene lost 0 bases, with 12 bases spanning the gap. CDR3 length: 15 amino acids.

This chain connects TRBV6-6 to TRBJ2-5; D might be TRBD1 (6 bases). The V end lost 6 bases, the J end lost 7 bases, and 12 bases lay between the germline ends. The CDR3 contains 12 residues. Germline CDR1 MNHNY, CDR2 SVGAGI (reference sequence). The CDR3 DNA is TGTGCCAGCAGCCGACAGGCTGGGACCCAGTACTTC. Protein sequence: CASSRQAGTQYF.

The chain has TRBV25-1 and TRBJ1-1; D might be TRBD1 (5 bases). CDR1 is MGHDK, CDR2 SYGVNS, per germline. Trimming stripped 4 bases from V and 4 bases from J, with 13 bases between. The CDR3 spans 14 residues. CDR3 amino acids: CASSGGHGSTEAFF. CDR3 bases: TGTGCCAGCAGTGGAGGACATGGATCCACTGAAGCTTTCTTT.

The chain has TRBV29-1 and TRBJ1-5, with D uncertain. The CDR3 covers 14 residues. Deletions cut 3 bases from V and 0 bases from J, with 9 bases between. Germline CDR1 SQVTM, CDR2 ANQGSEA. The CDR3 region has the DNA TGCAGCGTTGAGAGCCTTTATAGCAATCAGCCCCAGCATTTT. As protein: CSVESLYSNQPQHF.

The V gene is TRBV3-1, the J gene TRBJ1-1; a weak D match, TRBD1 (5 bases). This CDR3 region has 17 residues. CDR1 is LGHDT and CDR2 is YNNKEL in the germline V gene (reference sequence). The ends were cut back, 8 bases at V and 4 bases at J, with 26 bases in the middle. CDR3: CASAPRGGKGEGTEAFF. The CDR3 bases are TGTGCCAGCGCACCTCGAGGAGGGAAAGGGGAGGGCACTGAAGCTTTCTTT.

DNA of the CDR3: TGTGCCAGCAGTTACTCGGGACTGAATCAGCCCCAGCATTTT. Its translation: CASSYSGLNQPQHF. The chain links TRBV6-2 or TRBV6-3 to TRBJ1-5; a possible D gene is TRBD1 (5 bases). The CDR3 length is 14 residues. Per the germline V gene, CDR1 is MNHEY and CDR2 is SVGEGT. Trimming shortened V by 0 bases and J by 4 bases, and 7 bases separated the two germline ends.

The chain has TRBV9 and TRBJ2-2; the D gene could be TRBD1 or TRBD2 (5 bases each). V lost 4 bases, J lost 0 bases, and 16 bases lay in between. The CDR3 covers 17 residues. Germline assignment: CDR1 SGDLS and CDR2 YYNGEE. The CDR3 DNA sequence: TGTGCCAGCAGCCGGGGCGGAGGAGCGGCGAACACCGGGGAGCTGTTTTTT. Its translation is CASSRGGGAANTGELFF.

The rearrangement joins TRBV5-4 to TRBJ1-3; D call uncertain. The ends were cut back, 2 bases at V and 5 bases at J, with 14 bases in the middle. The CDR3 spans 15 residues. Germline lookup yields CDR1 SGHNT and CDR2 YYREEE (reference sequence). The CDR3 sequence is CASSFFGPARNTIYF. CDR3 DNA: TGTGCCAGCAGCTTCTTTGGGCCGGCCCGAAACACCATATATTTT. Based on the CDR3 plus reference TRBV5-4 and TRBJ1-3, the full variable domain is ETGVTQSPTHLIKTRGQQVTLRCSSQSGHNTVSWYQQALGQGPQFIFQYYREEENGRGNFPPRFSGLQFPNYSSELNVNALELDDSALYLCASSFFGPARNTIYFGEGSWLTVV.

The rearrangement links TRBV20-1 to TRBJ2-2; 13 bases agree with TRBD2. The ends lost 5 bases at V and 2 bases at J; junction bases unmatched: 2. The V gene's germline CDR1 is DFQATT and CDR2 SNEGSKA (reference sequence). The CDR3 runs to 15 residues. CDR3 sequence: CSAGTSGANTGELFF. The DNA for the CDR3 is TGCAGTGCTGGGACTAGCGGGGCCAACACCGGGGAGCTGTTTTTT.

V is TRBV30 and J is TRBJ2-7; D gene ambiguous. The V and J ends lost 3 bases and 3 bases respectively, with 6 bases between them. Germline V gives CDR1 GTSNPN, CDR2 SVGIG (reference sequence). The CDR3 sequence is 11 residues long. The CDR3 region has the DNA TGTGCCTGGAGCGGGCACTACGAGCAGTACTTC. Its protein is CAWSGHYEQYF. The variable domain in full, with the rest retrieved from reference TRBV30 and TRBJ2-7, is SQTIHQWPATLVQPVGSPLSLECTVEGTSNPNLYWYRQAAGRGLQLLFYSVGIGQISSEVPQNLSASRPQDRQFILSSKKLLLSDSGFYLCAWSGHYEQYFGPGTRLTVT.

This chain links TRBV20-1 with TRBJ2-7; no clear D gene. V was pared by 6 bases and J by 1 base, with 10 bases between. The CDR3 consists of 12 residues. CDR1 and CDR2 (germline): DFQATT, SNEGSKA (reference sequence). In DNA form, the CDR3 reads TGCAGTGCGTCGGACGGTTCCTACGAGCAGTACTTC. Translated, it gives CSASDGSYEQYF.

The CDR3 nucleotides are TGCAGCGTAGGACAGTCGAACACCGGGGAGCTGTTTTTT. Translation: CSVGQSNTGELFF. The chain is built from TRBV29-1 and TRBJ2-2; a weak D match, TRBD1 (6 bases). The CDR3 has 13 amino acids. Germline-derived CDR1 and CDR2 are SQVTM and ANQGSEA. V lost 6 bases and J 0 bases, leaving 8 bases between the germline ends.

The chain employs TRBV30 and TRBJ2-7, with a possible D match to TRBD1 (7 bases). The CDR3 is 14 amino acids. Germline CDR1 is GTSNPN and CDR2 is SVGIG (reference sequence). V was cut by 3 bases and J by 5 bases, with 17 bases left in between. The CDR3 region has the DNA TGTGCCTGGAGCGAATCGACAGGGAGGAACGAGCAGTACTTC. Translated, it gives CAWSESTGRNEQYF. Looking up the rest from reference TRBV30 and TRBJ2-7 gives the full variable domain: SQTIHQWPATLVQPVGSPLSLECTVEGTSNPNLYWYRQAAGRGLQLLFYSVGIGQISSEVPQNLSASRPQDRQFILSSKKLLLSDSGFYLCAWSESTGRNEQYFGPGTRLTVT.

This sequence joins TRBV4-1 and TRBJ2-1, with D possibly matching TRBD1 (5 bases). Germline values: CDR1 MGHRA, CDR2 YSYEKL. The CDR3 has 17 amino acids. Deletions cut 0 bases from V and 0 bases from J, with 12 bases between. CDR3 in amino acids: CASSQESLGLSYNEQFF. The CDR3 DNA reads TGCGCCAGCAGCCAAGAGAGTCTGGGGCTCTCCTACAATGAGCAGTTCTTC.

This chain uses TRBV5-1 with TRBJ2-5, with D unclear. Germline CDR1 and CDR2: SGHRS and YFSETQ. The CDR3 spans 14 residues. V was shortened by 5 bases and J by 1 base, with 12 bases between the two germline ends. CDR3 nucleotide sequence: TGCGCCAGCAGACTTGGCGGATTCCAAGAGACCCAGTACTTC. Protein: CASRLGGFQETQYF.

The rearrangement joins TRBV12-3 or TRBV12-4 to TRBJ2-1; TRBD2 matches at 11 bases. The CDR3 spans 15 residues. The J segment lost 9 bases and the V segment lost 8 bases, leaving 12 bases of the junction unmatched. CDR3 nucleotides: TGTGCCAGCGGGGAACTAGCGGGGGTGGAGGGTGAGCAGTTCTTC. Its protein is CASGELAGVEGEQFF.

The chain carries TRBV9 and TRBJ1-2; no firm D call. Germline V gives CDR1 SGDLS, CDR2 YYNGEE. The CDR3 has 15 residues. V gave up 4 bases and J gave up 4 bases, with 17 bases separating them. CDR3 loop: CASSPSSFIFYGYTF. CDR3 sequence (DNA): TGTGCCAGCAGCCCCAGTTCGTTCATCTTCTATGGCTACACCTTC. The full variable domain, in which reference TRBV9 and TRBJ1-2 provide the parts outside the CDR3, is DSGVTQTPKHLITATGQRVTLRCSPRSGDLSVYWYQQSLDQGLQFLIQYYNGEERAKGNILERFSAQQFPDLHSELNLSSLELGDSALYFCASSPSSFIFYGYTFGSGTRLTVV.

The chain has TRBV20-1 and TRBJ1-2; 9 nucleotides match TRBD1. With V trimmed by 2 bases and J by 4 bases, 8 bases remained unmatched. There are 15 residues in the CDR3. The V gene's germline CDR1 is DFQATT and CDR2 SNEGSKA (reference sequence). CDR3 protein: CSARPRDRASYGYTF. The CDR3 DNA is TGCAGTGCTAGACCGAGGGACAGGGCTAGCTATGGCTACACCTTC.

This sequence joins TRBV11-1 and TRBJ2-3, with 10 bases matching TRBD2. The CDR3 loop spans 16 amino acids. From germline, CDR1 is SGHAT and CDR2 FQDESV (reference sequence). V was pared by 5 bases and J by 2 bases, with 7 bases of the junction left unmatched. The CDR3 DNA follows: TGTGCCAGCAGCCCCCGACTAGCGGGTCACACAGATACGCAGTATTTT. Translating gives CASSPRLAGHTDTQYF.

The V and J genes are TRBV4-2 and TRBJ2-3; weak D call: TRBD2 (6 bases). V was shortened by 2 bases and J by 1 base, with 10 bases between the two germline ends. The V gene's germline CDR1 is LGHNA and CDR2 YNFKEQ. The CDR3 sequence is 15 residues long. The CDR3 DNA reads TGTGCCAGCAGCCAAACCGGGGGTGGCACAGATACGCAGTATTTT. It specifies CASSQTGGGTDTQYF.

The gene calls are TRBV3-1 and TRBJ2-1; 7 nucleotides agree with TRBD1. The germline gives CDR1 LGHDT, CDR2 YNNKEL (reference sequence). CDR3 length: 13 residues. Losses at the gene ends were 6 bases for V and 5 bases for J; bases not matched to a gene: 4. The CDR3 bases are TGTGCCAGCAGGCGGACAGGCGACAATGAGCAGTTCTTC. Translated, it gives CASRRTGDNEQFF.

The rearrangement links TRBV7-2 to TRBJ1-4; D remains unclear. The V and J ends lost 0 bases and 6 bases respectively, with 8 bases between them. The germline V gene has CDR1 SGHTA and CDR2 FQGNSA. CDR3 size: 14 residues. CDR3 sequence: CASSLAGRDEKLFF. CDR3 nucleotides: TGTGCCAGCAGCTTAGCGGGGAGGGATGAAAAACTGTTTTTT.

This rearrangement joins TRBV28 to TRBJ1-2; TRBD1 aligns across 7 bases. The CDR3 sequence is 12 residues long. After removal of 3 bases from V and 7 bases from J, the junction contained 2 bases not matched to a gene. Germline CDR1 and CDR2: MDHEN and SYDVKM. Here the CDR3 DNA reads TGTGCCAGCAGTTTGAACAGGGGTGGCTACACCTTC. It encodes CASSLNRGGYTF.

V usage is TRBV4-3 and J usage is TRBJ2-5, with D unresolved. CDR1 is LGHNA, CDR2 YSLEER, per germline. V was cut by 0 bases and J by 1 base, with 9 bases left in between. This CDR3 has 15 residues. The CDR3 sequence is CASSQEWHIQETQYF. The CDR3 region has the DNA TGCGCCAGCAGCCAAGAGTGGCACATCCAAGAGACCCAGTACTTC.

The chain links TRBV30 to TRBJ2-3; 8 bases are a match to TRBD2. From germline, CDR1 is GTSNPN and CDR2 SVGIG (reference sequence). V trimming: 0 bases; J trimming: 8 bases; junction bases outside the gene matches: 13. The CDR3 runs to 16 residues. The CDR3 region has the DNA TGTGCCTGGAGTGTACTAAGCGGGGGACTAGGTGGTACGCAGTATTTT. Amino acids: CAWSVLSGGLGGTQYF.

This chain links TRBV5-1 with TRBJ2-7, with 11 positions matching TRBD2. The CDR3 length is 16 residues. J gave up 3 bases and V 2 bases, and 7 bases lay outside the gene matches. CDR1 is SGHRS and CDR2 is YFSETQ in the germline V gene. CDR3 protein: CASSLATSGGIYEQYF. CDR3 coding DNA: TGCGCCAGCAGCTTAGCCACTAGCGGGGGTATCTACGAGCAGTACTTC.

The chain couples TRBV4-3 to TRBJ1-2, with D possibly being TRBD1 (5 bases). Between the trimmed V and J ends, which lost 0 bases and 3 bases, there was a span of 11 bases. Germline values: CDR1 LGHNA, CDR2 YSLEER. The CDR3 spans 15 residues. The CDR3: CASSQDVRADYGYTF. Here the CDR3 DNA reads TGCGCCAGCAGCCAAGATGTCAGGGCGGACTATGGCTACACCTTC.

The chain recombines TRBV12-3 or TRBV12-4 with TRBJ2-3; TRBD1 is a possible D gene (6 bases). V lost 5 bases and J lost 6, with 15 bases in between. The CDR3 has 14 amino acids. The CDR3 spells CASSARQEADTQYF. CDR3 bases: TGTGCCAGCAGTGCCCGACAGGAGGCGGATACGCAGTATTTT.